This TCR beta chain appears in the sequencing data of a study of CD8 T cells in Susac syndrome. With random hexamers, 0.5 to 1 ug RNA was reverse transcribed. TCRdb re-analysed the immunoSEQ multiplex PCR reads in MiXCR, keeping a single row per CDR3 protein. Among approximately 150,000 distinct CDR3 sequences listed, 90% to 97% were seen once. The CDR3 covers 15 residues. The V gene end was trimmed by 3 bases and the J gene end by 8 bases; junction bases not matched to a gene: 10. Germline V gene data show CDR1 as SGHAT and CDR2 as FQNNGV. Material for sequencing was CD4+ T cells from PBMCs. The source is a human donor with Susac syndrome. The chain recombines TRBV11-2 with TRBJ1-5; 7 nucleotides match TRBD1. This CDR3 reads CASSFRHRGRKPQHF. CDR3 nucleotides: TGTGCCAGCAGCTTCCGCCACAGGGGACGAAAGCCCCAGCATTTT.